These 3 T cell receptor beta chains were sequenced from one sample in a study of T cell responses to AZD1222 COVID-19 vaccine. Here immunoSEQ multiplex PCR was the method, and the copy in TCRdb shows in-frame clones only, minus some. Of about 93,000 clones in the sample, 85% to 90% were seen once. The sequencing here drew on peripheral blood, taken 28 days after the second AZD1222 dose. Source of these receptors: an adult who received the AZD1222 COVID-19 vaccine.

The chain combines TRBV6-5 with TRBJ1-1, with 10 bases that match TRBD1. V dropped 7 bases and J dropped 10; count of bases not matched to a gene: 12. The CDR3 consists of 14 residues. Per the germline V gene, CDR1 is MNHEY and CDR2 is SVGAGI. CDR3 in amino acids: CASITDRGLGVAFF. The CDR3 nucleotides read TGTGCCAGCATAACCGACAGGGGGCTGGGAGTAGCTTTCTTT.

This clone showed up just once. The V call is TRBV6-6, the J call TRBJ1-1; D ambiguous. Trimming left V 8 bases short and J 8 bases short, with 15 bases between. CDR1 is MNHNY and CDR2 is SVGAGI in the germline V gene (reference sequence). This CDR3 spans 12 amino acids. The CDR3 loop is CASLMDTLEAFF. CDR3 DNA sequence: TGTGCCAGCCTTATGGATACACTGGAAGCTTTCTTT.

The rearrangement joins TRBV20-1 to TRBJ1-1; D unclear. CDR3 size: 11 residues. V lost 3 bases and J 1 base, leaving 3 bases between the germline ends. Germline V gene lookup returns CDR1 DFQATT and CDR2 SNEGSKA (reference sequence). The chain's CDR3 is CSASKNTEAFF. CDR3 nucleotides: TGCAGTGCTAGTAAGAACACTGAAGCTTTCTTT.